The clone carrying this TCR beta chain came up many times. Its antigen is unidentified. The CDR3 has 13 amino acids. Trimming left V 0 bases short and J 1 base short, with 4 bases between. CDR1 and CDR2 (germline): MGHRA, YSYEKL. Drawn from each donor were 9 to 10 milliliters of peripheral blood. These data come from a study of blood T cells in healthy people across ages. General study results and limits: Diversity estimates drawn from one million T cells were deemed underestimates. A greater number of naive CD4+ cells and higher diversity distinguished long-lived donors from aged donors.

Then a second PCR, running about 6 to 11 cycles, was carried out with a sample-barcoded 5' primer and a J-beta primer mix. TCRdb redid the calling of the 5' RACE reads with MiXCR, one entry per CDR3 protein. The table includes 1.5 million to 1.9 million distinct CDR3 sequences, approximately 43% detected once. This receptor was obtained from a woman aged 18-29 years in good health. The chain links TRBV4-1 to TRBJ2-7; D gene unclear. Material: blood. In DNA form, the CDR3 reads TGCGCCAGCAGCCAAGAGGGTTCCTACGAGCAGTACTTC. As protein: CASSQEGSYEQYF.